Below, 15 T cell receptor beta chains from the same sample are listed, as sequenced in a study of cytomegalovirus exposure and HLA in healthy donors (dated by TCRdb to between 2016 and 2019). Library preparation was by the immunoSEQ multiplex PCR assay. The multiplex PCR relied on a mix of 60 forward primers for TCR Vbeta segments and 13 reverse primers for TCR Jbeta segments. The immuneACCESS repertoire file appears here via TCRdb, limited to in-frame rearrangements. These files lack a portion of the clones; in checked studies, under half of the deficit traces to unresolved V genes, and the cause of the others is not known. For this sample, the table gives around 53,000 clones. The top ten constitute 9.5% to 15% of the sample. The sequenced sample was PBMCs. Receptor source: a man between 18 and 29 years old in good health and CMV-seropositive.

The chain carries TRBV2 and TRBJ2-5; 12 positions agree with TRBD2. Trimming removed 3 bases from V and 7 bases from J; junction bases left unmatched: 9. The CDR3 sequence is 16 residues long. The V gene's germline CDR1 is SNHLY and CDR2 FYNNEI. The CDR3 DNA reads TGTGCCAGCAGTGAGTCTAGCGGGAGGGCGGTGGCGACCCAGTACTTC. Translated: CASSESSGRAVATQYF. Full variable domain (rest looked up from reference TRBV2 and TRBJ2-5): EPEVTQTPSHQVTQMGQEVILRCVPISNHLYFYWYRQILGQKVEFLVSFYNNEISEKSEIFDDQFSVERPDGSNFTLKIRSTKLEDSAMYFCASSESSGRAVATQYFGPGTRLLVL.

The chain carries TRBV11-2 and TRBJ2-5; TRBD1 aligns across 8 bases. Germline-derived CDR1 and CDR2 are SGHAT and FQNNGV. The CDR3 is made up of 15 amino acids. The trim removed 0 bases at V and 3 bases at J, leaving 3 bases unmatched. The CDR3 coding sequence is TGTGCCAGCAGCTTAGACGGACAGGGTGAAGAGACCCAGTACTTC. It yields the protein CASSLDGQGEETQYF.

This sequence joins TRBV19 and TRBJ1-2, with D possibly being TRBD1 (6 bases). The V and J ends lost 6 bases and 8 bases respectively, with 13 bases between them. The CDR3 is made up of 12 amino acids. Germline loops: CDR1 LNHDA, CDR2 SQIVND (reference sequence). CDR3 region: CASSYREGGYTF. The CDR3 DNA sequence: TGTGCCAGTAGCTACAGGGAGGGAGGCTACACCTTC.

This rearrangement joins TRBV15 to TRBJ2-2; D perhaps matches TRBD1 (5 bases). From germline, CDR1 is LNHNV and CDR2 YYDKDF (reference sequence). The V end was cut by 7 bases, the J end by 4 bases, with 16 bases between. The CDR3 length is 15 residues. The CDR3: CATTYSDRITGELFF. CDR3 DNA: TGTGCCACCACCTATTCTGACAGAATCACCGGGGAGCTGTTTTTT.

The CDR3 reads CAWDEGSGNTIYF. CDR3 nucleotide sequence: TGTGCCTGGGATGAGGGCTCTGGAAACACCATATATTTT. The gene calls are TRBV30 and TRBJ1-3, with unresolved D. Trimming took off 5 bases at V and 0 bases at J, with 8 bases between the two ends. The CDR3 length is 13 residues. The germline gives CDR1 GTSNPN, CDR2 SVGIG (reference sequence).

DNA of the CDR3: TGTGCCAGTAGGGTCGGGGACGAGCAGTACTTC. It is translated as CASRVGDEQYF. The V gene is TRBV19, the J gene TRBJ2-7; D is perhaps TRBD2 (5 bases). Trimming pared 6 bases from V and 5 bases from J, leaving 8 bases between. Germline V gene sequence: CDR1 LNHDA, CDR2 SQIVND (reference sequence). There are 11 residues in the CDR3.

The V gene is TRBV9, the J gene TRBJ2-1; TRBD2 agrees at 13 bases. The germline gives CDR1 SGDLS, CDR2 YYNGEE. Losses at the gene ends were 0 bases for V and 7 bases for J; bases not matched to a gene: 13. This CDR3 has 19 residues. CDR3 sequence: CASSVEGLAGEVDRNEQFF. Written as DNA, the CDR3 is TGTGCCAGCAGCGTAGAAGGACTAGCGGGAGAGGTAGACAGAAATGAGCAGTTCTTC.

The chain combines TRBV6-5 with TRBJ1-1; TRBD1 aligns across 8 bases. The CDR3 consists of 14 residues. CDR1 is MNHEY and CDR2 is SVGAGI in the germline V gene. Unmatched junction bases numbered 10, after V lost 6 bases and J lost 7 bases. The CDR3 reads CASRGTGGSLEAFF. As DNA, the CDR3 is TGTGCCAGCAGGGGCACAGGGGGATCACTTGAAGCTTTCTTT.

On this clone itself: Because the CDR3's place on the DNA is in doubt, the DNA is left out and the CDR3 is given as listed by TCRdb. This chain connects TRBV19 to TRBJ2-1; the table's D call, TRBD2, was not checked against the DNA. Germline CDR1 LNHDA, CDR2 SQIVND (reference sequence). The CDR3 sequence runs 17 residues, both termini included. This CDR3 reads CASSILATSGGGNEQFF.

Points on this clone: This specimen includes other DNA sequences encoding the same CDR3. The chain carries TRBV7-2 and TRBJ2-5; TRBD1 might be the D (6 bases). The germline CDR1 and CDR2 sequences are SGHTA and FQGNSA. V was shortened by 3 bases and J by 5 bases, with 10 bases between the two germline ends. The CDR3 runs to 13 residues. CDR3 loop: CASSFAGEETQYF. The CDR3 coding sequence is TGTGCCAGCAGCTTCGCAGGGGAGGAGACCCAGTACTTC.

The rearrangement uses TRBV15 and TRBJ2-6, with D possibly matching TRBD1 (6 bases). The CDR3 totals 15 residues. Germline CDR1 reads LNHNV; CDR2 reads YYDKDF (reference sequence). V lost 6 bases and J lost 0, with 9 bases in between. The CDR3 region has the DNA TGTGCCACCAGACAGGGAACCTCTGGGGCCAACGTCCTGACTTTC. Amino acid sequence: CATRQGTSGANVLTF.

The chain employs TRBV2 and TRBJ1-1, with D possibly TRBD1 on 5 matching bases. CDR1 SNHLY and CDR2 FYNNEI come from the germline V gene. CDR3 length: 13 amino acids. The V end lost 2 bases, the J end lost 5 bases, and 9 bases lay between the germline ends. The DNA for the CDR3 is TGTGCCAGCAGTGAACAGGGAGGTACTGAAGCTTTCTTT. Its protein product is CASSEQGGTEAFF.

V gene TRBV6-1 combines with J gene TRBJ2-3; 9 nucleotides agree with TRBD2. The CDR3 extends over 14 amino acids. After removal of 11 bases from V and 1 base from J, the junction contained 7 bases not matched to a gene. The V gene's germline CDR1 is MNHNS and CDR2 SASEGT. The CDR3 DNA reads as TGTGCCTCCCAGCGGGAGGCGGGCACAGATACGCAGTATTTT. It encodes CASQREAGTDTQYF.

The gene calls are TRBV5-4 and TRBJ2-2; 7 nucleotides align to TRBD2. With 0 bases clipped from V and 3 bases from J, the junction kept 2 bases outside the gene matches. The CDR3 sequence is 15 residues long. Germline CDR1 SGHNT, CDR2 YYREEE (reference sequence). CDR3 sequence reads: CASSLGAGDTGELFF. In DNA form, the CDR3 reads TGTGCCAGCAGCTTGGGGGCGGGGGACACCGGGGAGCTGTTTTTT.

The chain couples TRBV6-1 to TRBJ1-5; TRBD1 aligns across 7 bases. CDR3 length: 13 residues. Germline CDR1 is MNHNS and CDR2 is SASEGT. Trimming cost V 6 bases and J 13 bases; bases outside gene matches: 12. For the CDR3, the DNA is TGTGCCAGCAGCGAACGACAGGGAGTCCGGCAGCATTTT. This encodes CASSERQGVRQHF.